This T cell receptor (beta chain) was recovered during a study of cytomegalovirus exposure and HLA in healthy donors. Whole-study results and caveats: In a later analysis, specific HLA alleles were associated with some 16,000 TCR beta sequences at a 0.05 false discovery rate. Cytomegalovirus association was assigned to 150 to 200 TCR beta chains.

The V gene's germline CDR1 is SGDLS and CDR2 YYNGEE. V lost 1 base, J lost 11 bases, and 14 bases stayed unmatched. CDR3 size: 15 residues. Regarding this clone: What it recognizes is unknown.

Primers: 60 Vbeta forward and 13 Jbeta reverse. Produced via immunoSEQ multiplex PCR; TCRdb's table is partial and in-frame only. There are some 180,000 clones in the sample; roughly 85% occur only once, and around 4.3% lies in the top ten. V gene TRBV9 combines with J gene TRBJ2-5; 7 nucleotides agree with TRBD2. The receptor's source is a woman in her twenties or thirties in good health and CMV-seropositive. Sequencing used PBMCs. This CDR3 is CASSVKGGGLSEQYF. The CDR3 bases are TGTGCCAGCAGCGTAAAGGGCGGGGGACTTTCTGAGCAGTACTTC.